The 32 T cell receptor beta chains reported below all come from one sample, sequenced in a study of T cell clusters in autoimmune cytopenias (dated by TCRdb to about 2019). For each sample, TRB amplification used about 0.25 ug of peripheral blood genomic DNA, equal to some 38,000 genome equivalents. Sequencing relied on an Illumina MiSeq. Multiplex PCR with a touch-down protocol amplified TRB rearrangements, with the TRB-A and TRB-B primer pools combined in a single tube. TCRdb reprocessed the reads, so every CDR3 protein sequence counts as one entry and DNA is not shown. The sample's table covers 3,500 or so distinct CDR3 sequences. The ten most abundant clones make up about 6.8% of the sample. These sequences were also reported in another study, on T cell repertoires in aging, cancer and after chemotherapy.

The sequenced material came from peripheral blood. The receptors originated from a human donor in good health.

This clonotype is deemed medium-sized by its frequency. This CDR3 reads CASSPWAVSVRQETQYF. V and J are TRBV12-3 or TRBV12-4 and TRBJ2-5; as DNA is missing, the TRBD1 call by TCRdb cannot be tested. This CDR3 has 17 residues.

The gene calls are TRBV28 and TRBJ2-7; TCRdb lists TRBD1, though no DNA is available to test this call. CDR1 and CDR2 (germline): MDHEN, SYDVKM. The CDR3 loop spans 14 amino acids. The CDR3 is CASSPPDRLYEQYF.

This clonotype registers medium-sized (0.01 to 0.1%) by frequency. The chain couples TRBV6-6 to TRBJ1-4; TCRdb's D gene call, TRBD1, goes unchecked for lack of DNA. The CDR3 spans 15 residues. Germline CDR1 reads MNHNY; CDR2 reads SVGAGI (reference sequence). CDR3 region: CASSYSGTGGEKLFF.

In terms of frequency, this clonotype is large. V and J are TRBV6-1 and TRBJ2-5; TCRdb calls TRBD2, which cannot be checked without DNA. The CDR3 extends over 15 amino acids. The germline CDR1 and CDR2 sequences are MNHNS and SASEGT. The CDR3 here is CASSSGLAGSETQYF.

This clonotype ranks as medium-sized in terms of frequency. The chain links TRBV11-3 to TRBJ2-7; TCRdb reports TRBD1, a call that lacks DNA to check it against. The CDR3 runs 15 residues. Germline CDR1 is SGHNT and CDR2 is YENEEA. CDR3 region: CASSSPWGQGHEQYF.

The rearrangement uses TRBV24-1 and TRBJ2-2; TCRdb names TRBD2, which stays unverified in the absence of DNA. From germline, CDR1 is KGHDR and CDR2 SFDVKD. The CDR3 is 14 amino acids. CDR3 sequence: CATSEGTSTGELFF.

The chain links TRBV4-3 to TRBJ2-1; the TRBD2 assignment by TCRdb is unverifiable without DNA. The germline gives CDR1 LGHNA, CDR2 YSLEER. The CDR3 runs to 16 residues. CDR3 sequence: CASSQDFAGDYNEQFF.

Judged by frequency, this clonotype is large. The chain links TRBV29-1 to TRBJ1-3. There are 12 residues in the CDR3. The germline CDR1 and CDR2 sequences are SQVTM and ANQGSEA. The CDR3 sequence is CSVETPGNTIYF. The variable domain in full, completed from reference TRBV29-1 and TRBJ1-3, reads SAVISQKPSRDICQRGTSLTIQCQVDSQVTMMFWYRQQPGQSLTLIATANQGSEATYESGFVIDKFPISRPNLTFSTLTVSNMSPEDSSIYLCSVETPGNTIYFGEGSWLTVV.

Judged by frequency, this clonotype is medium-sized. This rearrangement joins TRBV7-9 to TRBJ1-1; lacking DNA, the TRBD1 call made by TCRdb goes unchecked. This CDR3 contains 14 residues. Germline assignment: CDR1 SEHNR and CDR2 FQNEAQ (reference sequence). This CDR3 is CASSRDGTGTEAFF.

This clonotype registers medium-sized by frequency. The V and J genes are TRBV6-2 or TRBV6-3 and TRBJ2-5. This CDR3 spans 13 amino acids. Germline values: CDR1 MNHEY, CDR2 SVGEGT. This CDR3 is CASSYSPQETQYF.

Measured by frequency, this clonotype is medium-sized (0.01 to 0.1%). CDR3 region: CSARDVGREQFF. This chain uses TRBV20-1 with TRBJ2-1; as DNA is missing, the TRBD2 call by TCRdb cannot be tested. The CDR3 sequence is 12 residues long. Germline V gene sequence: CDR1 DFQATT, CDR2 SNEGSKA (reference sequence).

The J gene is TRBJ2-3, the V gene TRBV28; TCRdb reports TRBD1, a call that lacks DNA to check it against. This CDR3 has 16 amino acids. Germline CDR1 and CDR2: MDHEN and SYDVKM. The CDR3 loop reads CASSLYRQGVEDTQYF.

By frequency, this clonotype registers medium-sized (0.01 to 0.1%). CDR3 region: CASTLNRDTISTDTQYF. The chain combines TRBV19 with TRBJ2-3; without DNA, the TCRdb call of TRBD1 cannot be checked. CDR3 length: 17 amino acids. Germline loops: CDR1 LNHDA, CDR2 SQIVND (reference sequence).

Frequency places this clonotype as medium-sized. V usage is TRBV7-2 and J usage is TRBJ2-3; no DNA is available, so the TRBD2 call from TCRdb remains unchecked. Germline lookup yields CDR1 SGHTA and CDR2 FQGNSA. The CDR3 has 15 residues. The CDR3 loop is CASSLGGGTTDTQYF.

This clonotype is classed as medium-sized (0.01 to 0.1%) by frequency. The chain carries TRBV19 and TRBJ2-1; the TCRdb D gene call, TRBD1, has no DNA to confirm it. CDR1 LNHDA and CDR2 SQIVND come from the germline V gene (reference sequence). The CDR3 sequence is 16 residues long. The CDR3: CASRPPGVTGQREQFF.

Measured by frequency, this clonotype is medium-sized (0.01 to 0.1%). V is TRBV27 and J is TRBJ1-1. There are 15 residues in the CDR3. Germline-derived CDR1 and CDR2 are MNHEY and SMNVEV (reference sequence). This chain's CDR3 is CASTPRGGANTEAFF.

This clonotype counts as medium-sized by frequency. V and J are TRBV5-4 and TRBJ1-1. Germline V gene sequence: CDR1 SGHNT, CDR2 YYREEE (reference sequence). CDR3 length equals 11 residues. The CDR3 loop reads CASSLTGEAFF.

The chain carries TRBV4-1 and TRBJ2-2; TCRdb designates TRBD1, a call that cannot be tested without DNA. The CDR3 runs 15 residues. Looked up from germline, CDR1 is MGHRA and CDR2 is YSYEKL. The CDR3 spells CASSYRQGSTGELFF.

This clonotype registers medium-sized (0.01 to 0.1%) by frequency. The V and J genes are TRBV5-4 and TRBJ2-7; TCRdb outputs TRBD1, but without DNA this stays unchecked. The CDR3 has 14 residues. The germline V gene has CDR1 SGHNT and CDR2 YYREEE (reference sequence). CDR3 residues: CASSSGTGGYEQYF.

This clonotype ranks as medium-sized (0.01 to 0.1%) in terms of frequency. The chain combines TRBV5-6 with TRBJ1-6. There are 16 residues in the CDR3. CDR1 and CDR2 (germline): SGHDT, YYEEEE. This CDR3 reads CASSWGLSLGNSPLHF.

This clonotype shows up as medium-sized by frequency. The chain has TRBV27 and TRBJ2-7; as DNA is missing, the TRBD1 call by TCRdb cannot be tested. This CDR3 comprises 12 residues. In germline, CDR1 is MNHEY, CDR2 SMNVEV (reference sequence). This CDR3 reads CASSSTGLKQYF.

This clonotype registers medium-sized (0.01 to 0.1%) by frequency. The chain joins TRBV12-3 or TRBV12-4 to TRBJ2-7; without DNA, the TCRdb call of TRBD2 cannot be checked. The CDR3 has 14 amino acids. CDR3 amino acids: CASTKRGGVREQYF.

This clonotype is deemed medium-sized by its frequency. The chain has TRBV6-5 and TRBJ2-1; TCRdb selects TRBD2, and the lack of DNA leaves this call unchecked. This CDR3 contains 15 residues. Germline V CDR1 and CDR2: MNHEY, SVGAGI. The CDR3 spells CASSYSPSVDNEQFF.

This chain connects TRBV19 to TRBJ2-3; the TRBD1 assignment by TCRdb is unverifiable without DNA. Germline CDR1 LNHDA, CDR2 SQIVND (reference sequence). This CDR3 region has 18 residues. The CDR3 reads CASSIETPGQGVYDTQYF.

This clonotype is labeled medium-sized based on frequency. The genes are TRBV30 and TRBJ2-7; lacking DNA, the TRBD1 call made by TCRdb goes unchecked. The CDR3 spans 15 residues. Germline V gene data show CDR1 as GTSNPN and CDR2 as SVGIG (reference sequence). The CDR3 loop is CAWRRWGGGLDEQYF.

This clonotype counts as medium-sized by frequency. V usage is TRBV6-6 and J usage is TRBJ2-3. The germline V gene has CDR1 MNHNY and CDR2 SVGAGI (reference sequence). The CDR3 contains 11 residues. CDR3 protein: CATRVTDTQYF.

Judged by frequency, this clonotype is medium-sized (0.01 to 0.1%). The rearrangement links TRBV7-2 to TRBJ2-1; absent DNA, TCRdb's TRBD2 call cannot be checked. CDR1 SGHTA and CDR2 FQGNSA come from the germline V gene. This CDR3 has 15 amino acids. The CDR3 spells CASRYTSGRAGEQFF.

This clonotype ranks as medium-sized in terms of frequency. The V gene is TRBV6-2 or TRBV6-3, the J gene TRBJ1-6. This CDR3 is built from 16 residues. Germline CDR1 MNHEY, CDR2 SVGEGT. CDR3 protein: CASSSGLQAMNSPLHF.

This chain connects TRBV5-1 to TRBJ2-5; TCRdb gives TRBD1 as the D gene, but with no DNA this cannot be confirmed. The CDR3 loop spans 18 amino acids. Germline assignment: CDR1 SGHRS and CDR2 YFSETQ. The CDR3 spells CASSPLGTGGYDIETQYF. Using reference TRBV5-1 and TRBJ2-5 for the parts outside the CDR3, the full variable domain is KAGVTQTPRYLIKTRGQQVTLSCSPISGHRSVSWYQQTPGQGLQFLFEYFSETQRNKGNFPGRFSGRQFSNSRSEMNVSTLELGDSALYLCASSPLGTGGYDIETQYFGPGTRLLVL.

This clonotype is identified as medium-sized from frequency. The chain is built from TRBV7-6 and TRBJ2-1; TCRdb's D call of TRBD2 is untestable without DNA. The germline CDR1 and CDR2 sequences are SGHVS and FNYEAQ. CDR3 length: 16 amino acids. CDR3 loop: CASSFLAGGQNNEQFF. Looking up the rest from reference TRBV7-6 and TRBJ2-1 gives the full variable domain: GAGVSQSPRYKVTKRGQDVALRCDPISGHVSLYWYRQALGQGPEFLTYFNYEAQQDKSGLPNDRFSAERPEGSISTLTIQRTEQRDSAMYRCASSFLAGGQNNEQFFGPGTRLTVL.

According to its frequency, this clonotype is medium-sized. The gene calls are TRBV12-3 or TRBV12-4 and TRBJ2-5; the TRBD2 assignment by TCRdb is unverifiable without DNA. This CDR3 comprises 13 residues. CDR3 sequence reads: CASKHDGGETQYF.

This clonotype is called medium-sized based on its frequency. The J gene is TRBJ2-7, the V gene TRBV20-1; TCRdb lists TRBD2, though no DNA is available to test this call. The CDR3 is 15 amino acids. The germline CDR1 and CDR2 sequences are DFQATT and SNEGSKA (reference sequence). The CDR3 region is CSARVPGGGRYEQYF.